The rows below give T cell receptor beta chains drawn from one sample of a study of tumor-infiltrating lymphocytes in oesophageal squamous cell carcinoma. TCRdb fed the PCR reads into MiXCR, producing one record per CDR3 protein. This table holds roughly 17,000 distinct CDR3 sequences, 50% found once. The specimen sequenced was esophageal tumor tissue. The receptors stem from a male donor with esophageal squamous cell carcinoma. The CDR3 runs from the conserved cysteine through the conserved F or W. Each record gives: J gene, D gene, clone size, V gene, CDR3 protein, CDR3 DNA. The D gene is left open where the match is weak. Size is stated for part of the rows, as once, few or many counts, or as a class when the clone is expanded.

TRBJ2-1,.,few,TRBV30,CAWSSMGYEQFF,TGTGCCTGGAGTAGTATGGGCTATGAGCAGTTCTTC
TRBJ2-1,.,medium-sized,TRBV6-1,CASSEPGRSYNEQFF,TGTGCCAGCAGTGAACCGGGACGGAGCTACAATGAGCAGTTCTTC
TRBJ1-1,.,.,TRBV7-2,CASSLHKGEQCF,TGTGCCAGCAGCTTACATAAGGGCGAGCAGTGTTTT
TRBJ2-7,.,few,TRBV7-8,CASSARGEQYF,TGTGCCAGCAGCGCCAGGGGCGAGCAGTACTTC
TRBJ2-1,TRBD2,.,TRBV5-6,CASSSPAGGYNEQFF,TGTGCCAGCAGCTCCCCAGCGGGAGGGTACAATGAGCAGTTCTTC
TRBJ1-5,.,.,TRBV6-4,CASSDSAPPRDTDQPQHF,TGTGCCAGCAGTGACTCGGCCCCCCCCCGGGACACGGATCAGCCCCAGCATTTT
TRBJ2-1,TRBD2,.,TRBV20-1,CSAASGSMYEQFF,TGCAGTGCTGCTAGCGGGAGTATGTACGAGCAGTTCTTC
TRBJ1-2,.,.,TRBV11-2,CASSLFLSRDLYGYTF,TGTGCCAGCAGCTTATTCCTCAGCAGGGACCTCTATGGCTACACCTTC
TRBJ2-6,.,medium-sized,TRBV24-1,CATSDLGTTGANVLTF,TGTGCCACCAGTGATTTGGGCACGACTGGGGCCAACGTCCTGACTTTC
TRBJ2-3,.,.,TRBV11-1,CASSLDGSLSTDTQYF,TGTGCCAGCAGCTTAGATGGTTCTCTTAGCACAGATACGCAGTATTTT
TRBJ2-7,.,many,TRBV7-6,CASSPGGEQYF,TGTGCCAGCAGCCCCGGTGGCGAGCAGTACTTC
TRBJ2-5,TRBD1,.,TRBV6-1,CASSEVGGVGETQYF,TGTGCCAGCAGTGAAGTAGGGGGCGTGGGAGAGACCCAGTACTTC
TRBJ2-4,TRBD1,few,TRBV19,CASSTWTGDNEQYF,TGTGCCAGTAGTACTTGGACAGGGGACAATGAGCAGTACTTC
TRBJ2-1,TRBD1,.,TRBV11-2,CASGPDRAAQFF,TGTGCCAGCGGCCCGGACAGGGCAGCACAGTTCTTC
TRBJ2-3,.,.,TRBV18,CASSPAFTGEVDTQYF,TGTGCCAGCTCACCCGCTTTTACAGGAGAGGTAGATACGCAGTATTTT
TRBJ2-7,.,many,TRBV2,CASSRAYEQYF,TGTGCCAGCAGTCGCGCCTACGAGCAGTACTTC
TRBJ1-1,.,.,TRBV4-1,CASSQDGF,TGCGCCAGCAGCCAAGACGGCTTC
TRBJ2-6,.,once,TRBV7-3,CASSLVLSGANVLTF,TGTGCCAGCAGCTTAGTCCTCTCTGGGGCCAACGTCCTGACTTTC
TRBJ2-7,.,many,TRBV4-3,CASSQERSDEQYF,TGCGCCAGCAGCCAAGAAAGGTCGGACGAGCAGTACTTC
TRBJ2-3,TRBD2,many,TRBV6-1,CASSPVGAGGPSTDTQYF,TGTGCCAGCAGTCCCGTGGGCGCGGGAGGGCCGAGCACAGATACGCAGTATTTT
TRBJ1-4,.,many,TRBV6-1,CASSYRGGDEKLFF,TGTGCCAGCAGTTATAGGGGCGGCGATGAAAAACTGTTTTTT
TRBJ2-1,TRBD2,.,TRBV11-2,CASRMDRVLADSSYNEQFF,TGTGCCAGCAGGATGGACCGGGTACTAGCGGATAGCTCCTACAATGAGCAGTTCTTC
TRBJ2-1,.,.,TRBV28,CASSLQPSSYNEQFF,TGTGCCAGCAGCTTACAGCCCTCTTCCTACAATGAGCAGTTCTTC
TRBJ2-5,TRBD1,few,TRBV7-9,CASSLAGTGAGETQYF,TGTGCCAGCAGCCTTGCCGGGACAGGGGCCGGGGAGACCCAGTACTTC